The sequence of this T cell receptor beta chain was determined in a study of early T cells in non-severe SARS-CoV-2 infection. This clonotype was seen repeatedly, ten times or more. The CDR3 length is 17 residues. Germline V lookup: CDR1 SNHLY, CDR2 FYNNEI. V gave up 2 bases and J gave up 4 bases; unmatched junction bases: 10. TCRdb itself ran the 5' RACE reads through MiXCR, one entry per CDR3 protein. The data show about 37,000 distinct CDR3 sequences, 7.9% seen once. The sequence came from an adult who was a healthcare worker with PCR-confirmed SARS-CoV-2 infection or an uninfected control (not recorded which). This chain uses TRBV2 with TRBJ1-1; 10 bases are a match to TRBD1. This material consisted of whole blood, taken at baseline. Here the CDR3 reads CASSEFVTGGAVTEAFF. CDR3 DNA: TGTGCCAGCAGTGAATTCGTGACAGGGGGCGCCGTCACTGAAGCTTTCTTT.